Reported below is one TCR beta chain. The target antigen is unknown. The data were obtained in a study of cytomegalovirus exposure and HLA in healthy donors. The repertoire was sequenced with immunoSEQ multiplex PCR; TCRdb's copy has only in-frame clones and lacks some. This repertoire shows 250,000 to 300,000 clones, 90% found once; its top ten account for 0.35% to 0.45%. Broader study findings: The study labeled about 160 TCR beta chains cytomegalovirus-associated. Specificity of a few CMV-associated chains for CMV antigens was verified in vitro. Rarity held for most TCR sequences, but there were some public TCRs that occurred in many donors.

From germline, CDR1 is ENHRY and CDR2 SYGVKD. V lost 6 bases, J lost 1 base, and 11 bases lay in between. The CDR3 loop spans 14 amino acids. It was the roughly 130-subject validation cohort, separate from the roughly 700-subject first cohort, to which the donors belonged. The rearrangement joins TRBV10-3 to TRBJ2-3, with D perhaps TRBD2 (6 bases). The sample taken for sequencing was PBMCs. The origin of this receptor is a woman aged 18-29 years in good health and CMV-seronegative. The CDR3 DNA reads TGTGCCATCAGCCGGGGCGGGGGCACAGATACGCAGTATTTT. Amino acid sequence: CAISRGGGTDTQYF.